The 21 T cell receptor beta chains presented below share a single source sample, sequenced in a study of cytomegalovirus exposure and HLA in healthy donors. Libraries were prepared by immunoSEQ multiplex PCR; TCRdb keeps only in-frame clonotypes and omits some of them. The sample shows about 200,000 clones, roughly three quarters of them seen only once. Sequencing was carried out using PBMCs. The receptors were gathered from a woman aged 30 to 39 in good health and CMV-seronegative.

The chain combines TRBV7-9 with TRBJ2-5; the match to TRBD1 covers 7 bases. The CDR3 is made up of 15 amino acids. CDR1 SEHNR and CDR2 FQNEAQ come from the germline V gene (reference sequence). The V segment lost 1 base and the J segment 4 bases; nucleotides outside the gene matches: 6. CDR3 in DNA: TGTGCCAGCAGCTTAGAGACGGGACAGAGAGAGACCCAGTACTTC. It codes for CASSLETGQRETQYF.

In its sample, this clone was seen once. The chain joins TRBV6-1 to TRBJ1-5, with TRBD1 matching 9 bases. Trimming cost V 0 bases and J 4 bases; bases outside gene matches: 4. The CDR3 is 16 amino acids. Germline CDR1 reads MNHNS; CDR2 reads SASEGT. The CDR3 region has the DNA TGTGCCAGCAGTGAAGCGCCCGGGACAGGGAATCAGCCCCAGCATTTT. Its protein is CASSEAPGTGNQPQHF.

V is TRBV18 and J is TRBJ1-4, with 8 bases aligning to TRBD1. The CDR3 length is 15 residues. V dropped 6 bases and J dropped 8; count of bases not matched to a gene: 11. Per germline, CDR1 KGHSH and CDR2 LQKENI. This CDR3 is CASSLGQGMGEKLFF. CDR3 sequence (DNA): TGTGCCAGCTCCCTCGGACAGGGAATGGGGGAAAAACTGTTTTTT.

The CDR3 region is CASREAGVFTDTQYF. The DNA for the CDR3 is TGCGCCAGCAGGGAGGCGGGAGTGTTCACAGATACGCAGTATTTT. The V and J genes are TRBV5-1 and TRBJ2-3; 7 bases map to TRBD2. The CDR3 loop spans 15 amino acids. With V trimmed by 5 bases and J by 2 bases, 8 bases remained unmatched. Germline assignment: CDR1 SGHRS and CDR2 YFSETQ.

Remarks on this clone: Other DNA sequences in this specimen translate into the identical CDR3. The chain uses TRBV5-1 and TRBJ2-7; TRBD1 aligns across 11 bases. The V segment lost 4 bases and the J segment 2 bases; nucleotides outside the gene matches: 2. Germline loops: CDR1 SGHRS, CDR2 YFSETQ. The CDR3 consists of 14 residues. The CDR3 protein is CASSPGQGAYEQYF. The CDR3 nucleotides read TGCGCCAGCAGCCCGGGACAGGGGGCCTACGAGCAGTACTTC.

The J gene is TRBJ2-1, the V gene TRBV29-1; D possibly corresponds to TRBD2 (7 bases). Trimming took 4 bases from V and 6 from J, leaving 25 bases between them. Germline-derived CDR1 and CDR2 are SQVTM and ANQGSEA. The CDR3 spans 17 residues. The CDR3 region is CSVGGAGVGPIANEQFF. Here the CDR3 DNA reads TGCAGCGTTGGGGGGGCGGGAGTGGGCCCAATAGCCAATGAGCAGTTCTTC.

This rearrangement joins TRBV27 to TRBJ2-7, with TRBD1 identical over 11 bases. This CDR3 is built from 15 residues. Germline CDR1 is MNHEY and CDR2 is SMNVEV (reference sequence). V was pared by 3 bases and J by 4 bases, with 5 bases of the junction left unmatched. CDR3 nucleotide sequence: TGTGCCAGCAGTTTGGCGGGACAGGGGGGGTACGAGCAGTACTTC. Its translation: CASSLAGQGGYEQYF.

The CDR3 region has the DNA TGTGCCAGCAGTGAACTCGGCAGCGACGCTTTCTTT. Translation: CASSELGSDAFF. This chain connects TRBV6-1 to TRBJ1-1; unclear D gene. Germline loops: CDR1 MNHNS, CDR2 SASEGT. The CDR3 extends over 12 amino acids. Trimming removed 2 bases at V and 11 bases at J, with 12 bases between.

The chain couples TRBV11-2 to TRBJ2-1; 10 bases are a match to TRBD2. Germline V gene sequence: CDR1 SGHAT, CDR2 FQNNGV. The V gene end was trimmed by 3 bases and the J gene end by 4 bases; junction bases not matched to a gene: 12. CDR3 length: 18 residues. CDR3 region: CASSFRAGGPISYNEQFF. CDR3 bases: TGTGCCAGCAGCTTTCGAGCGGGGGGGCCTATATCGTACAATGAGCAGTTCTTC.

This sequence joins TRBV6-6 and TRBJ1-4, with a weak D call TRBD1 (5 bases). This CDR3 has 15 residues. V lost 6 bases and J 3 bases, leaving 14 bases between the germline ends. Germline V gene data show CDR1 as MNHNY and CDR2 as SVGAGI (reference sequence). CDR3 sequence: CASRDAGRPNEKLFF. The CDR3 DNA reads as TGTGCCAGCAGGGACGCAGGGCGGCCTAATGAAAAACTGTTTTTT.

The J gene is TRBJ2-7, the V gene TRBV10-3; 12 nucleotides agree with TRBD1. The CDR3 runs to 13 residues. After removal of 6 bases from V and 10 bases from J, the junction contained 7 bases not matched to a gene. From germline, CDR1 is ENHRY and CDR2 SYGVKD. The CDR3 DNA follows: TGTGCCATCAGGTCCGGGACAGGGGGCGAACAGTACTTC. Amino acids: CAIRSGTGGEQYF.

The V and J genes are TRBV19 and TRBJ2-1; no reliable D call. Per the germline V gene, CDR1 is LNHDA and CDR2 is SQIVND (reference sequence). This CDR3 is built from 16 residues. V was shortened by 4 bases and J by 4 bases, with 17 bases between the two germline ends. As DNA, the CDR3 is TGTGCCAGTAGTAGTTTAGAGGCCGCGGATTACAATGAGCAGTTCTTC. Residues: CASSSLEAADYNEQFF.

This clone is a singleton in its sample. The chain recombines TRBV9 with TRBJ2-3; TRBD1 agrees at 8 bases. J lost 7 bases, V lost 0 bases, and 7 bases had no gene match. Germline CDR1 and CDR2: SGDLS and YYNGEE. This CDR3 is built from 15 residues. CDR3 loop: CASSVGPGGVYTQYF. CDR3 DNA: TGTGCCAGCAGCGTAGGCCCAGGGGGCGTCTATACGCAGTATTTT.

V gene TRBV5-1 combines with J gene TRBJ2-5; D might be TRBD1 (6 bases). The CDR3 totals 14 residues. Trimming left V 5 bases short and J 1 base short, with 12 bases between. Germline V lookup: CDR1 SGHRS, CDR2 YFSETQ. The CDR3 sequence: CASSSATGQETQYF. For the CDR3, the DNA is TGCGCCAGCAGTTCCGCGACAGGCCAAGAGACCCAGTACTTC.

V is TRBV28 and J is TRBJ1-5; D is unclear. The germline V gene encodes CDR1 MDHEN and CDR2 SYDVKM. The CDR3 has 15 amino acids. The V gene lost 3 bases and the J gene lost 2 bases, with 11 bases spanning the gap. CDR3 loop: CASSFNGRGNQPQHF. CDR3 nucleotide sequence: TGTGCCAGCAGTTTCAACGGGCGGGGCAATCAGCCCCAGCATTTT.

The V call is TRBV6-6, the J call TRBJ2-1; no definite D call. Trimming removed 4 bases from V and 5 bases from J, with 15 bases in between. CDR1 is MNHNY, CDR2 SVGAGI, per germline (reference sequence). The CDR3 runs to 15 residues. The CDR3 loop reads CASSFISASHNEQFF. CDR3 in DNA: TGTGCCAGCAGTTTCATCAGCGCGAGTCACAATGAGCAGTTCTTC.

The rearrangement joins TRBV6-1 to TRBJ1-1, with unresolved D. The CDR3 runs to 13 residues. Trimming cost V 5 bases and J 3 bases, with 10 bases left between them. CDR1 and CDR2 from the germline V gene are MNHNS and SASEGT. The CDR3 sequence is CASSRDGYTEAFF. The CDR3 bases are TGTGCCAGCAGTAGAGACGGGTACACTGAAGCTTTCTTT.

This chain connects TRBV5-4 to TRBJ2-3; 8 nucleotides align to TRBD2. V was pared by 4 bases and J by 1 base, with 5 bases of the junction left unmatched. The CDR3 has 15 residues. Germline-derived CDR1 and CDR2 are SGHNT and YYREEE (reference sequence). This CDR3 reads CASSPTSVGTDTQYF. DNA of the CDR3: TGTGCCAGCAGCCCGACTAGCGTCGGCACAGATACGCAGTATTTT.

V and J are TRBV5-8 and TRBJ1-2; TRBD1 matches at 11 bases. Per the germline V gene, CDR1 is SGHTS and CDR2 is YDEGEE. The V segment lost 3 bases and the J segment 3 bases; nucleotides outside the gene matches: 4. This CDR3 has 15 amino acids. The CDR3 DNA reads TGTGCCAGCAGCTCCCGGACAGGGGGCCACTATGGCTACACCTTC. This gives the protein CASSSRTGGHYGYTF.

CDR3 bases: TGTGCCAGCAGTTCCCGGGGGAGGGGTCACCATGAGCAGTTCTTC. It is translated as CASSSRGRGHHEQFF. This chain uses TRBV6-5 with TRBJ2-1; 7 bases agree with TRBD2. Trimming cost V 4 bases and J 8 bases; bases outside gene matches: 11. There are 15 residues in the CDR3. Looked up from germline, CDR1 is MNHEY and CDR2 is SVGAGI.

Comments on this clone: The sample carries other DNA sequences with the same CDR3. The chain joins TRBV30 to TRBJ1-3; TRBD1 aligns across 7 bases. The CDR3 extends over 13 amino acids. V gave up 2 bases and J gave up 2 bases; unmatched junction bases: 0. Germline V lookup: CDR1 GTSNPN, CDR2 SVGIG (reference sequence). The CDR3 is CAWSTGAGNTIYF. The CDR3 DNA reads as TGTGCCTGGAGTACAGGGGCTGGAAACACCATATATTTT.